This T cell receptor (beta chain) was sequenced during a study of blood T cell repertoires in COVID-19. Study-level information: Samples of COVID-19 (acute and convalescent) were obtained from the United States, Italy and Spain. Sample material is recorded as cDNA or gDNA derived from T cells, B-cell-depleted T cells, or PBMCs.

Source study methods: Amplification with reference gene primers provided the estimates of nucleated cell counts. Clones were sequenced by immunoSEQ multiplex PCR, and TCRdb holds only the in-frame ones, with some missing. D and trimming were read from the DNA, whereas the V and J calls and clone size are those reported in that table. The sample comprises about 200,000 clones, roughly 90% of which are singletons, and around 1.7% rests with the top ten. This sequence was found in a man aged 18 to 30 with active or convalescent COVID-19. The sample consisted of peripheral blood.

The CDR3 nucleotides are TGTGCCTGGGGAACAAACTATGGCTACACCTTC. Encoded protein: CAWGTNYGYTF. V gene TRBV30 combines with J gene TRBJ1-2; D is uncertain. Germline CDR1 GTSNPN, CDR2 SVGIG (reference sequence). The CDR3 is made up of 11 amino acids. The germline V and J ends were trimmed by 5 bases and 2 bases, with 6 bases remaining between them.